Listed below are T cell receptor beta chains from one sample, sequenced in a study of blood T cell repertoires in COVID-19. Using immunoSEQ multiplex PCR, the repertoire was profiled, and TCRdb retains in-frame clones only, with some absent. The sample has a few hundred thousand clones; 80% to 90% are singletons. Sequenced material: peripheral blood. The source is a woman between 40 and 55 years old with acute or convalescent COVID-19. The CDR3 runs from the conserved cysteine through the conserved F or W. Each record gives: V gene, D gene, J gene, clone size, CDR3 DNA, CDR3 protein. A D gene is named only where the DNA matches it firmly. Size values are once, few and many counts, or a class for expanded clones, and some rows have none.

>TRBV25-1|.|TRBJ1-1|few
TGTGCCAGCAGTGAGTTGGGCGAAGCTTTCTTT
CASSELGEAFF
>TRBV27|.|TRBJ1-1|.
TGTGCCAGCAGTTTGAGACAGATTAATATGAACACTGAAGCTTTCTTT
CASSLRQINMNTEAFF
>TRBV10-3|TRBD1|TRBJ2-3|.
TGTGCCACCATGGACAGGGGGAGCACAGATACGCAGTATTTT
CATMDRGSTDTQYF
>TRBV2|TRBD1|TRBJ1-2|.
TGTGCCAGCAGTGAAGCAGAGACAGGGGGCTATGGCTACACCTTC
CASSEAETGGYGYTF
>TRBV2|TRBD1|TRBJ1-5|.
TGTGCCAGCGGAGGGACAGGGGGCAAACAGCCCCAGCATTTT
CASGGTGGKQPQHF
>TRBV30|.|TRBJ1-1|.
TGTGCCTGGAGTCGACAGAGGAACACTGAAGCTTTCTTT
CAWSRQRNTEAFF
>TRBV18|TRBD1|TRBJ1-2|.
TGTGCCAGCTCACCGGCCGGGGGACAGGGGGCCTATGGCTACACCTTC
CASSPAGGQGAYGYTF
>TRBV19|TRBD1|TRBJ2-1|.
TGTGCCAGCCTAGGGGGCGCCTACAATGAGCAGTTCTTC
CASLGGAYNEQFF
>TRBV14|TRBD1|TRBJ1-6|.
TGTGCCAGCAGCCAAGATCGCAGGGGGATCCATAATTCACCCCTCCACTTT
CASSQDRRGIHNSPLHF
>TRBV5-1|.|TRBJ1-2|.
TGCGCCAGCAGCTTGGCCCATAGTCGGGACTACTCCTTC
CASSLAHSRDYSF
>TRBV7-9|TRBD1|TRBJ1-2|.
TGTGCCAGCAGCTTAAAACAGGGGGCAGGCGGCTACACCTTC
CASSLKQGAGGYTF
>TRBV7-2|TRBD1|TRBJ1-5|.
TGTGCCAGCAGCCAGCGAGGGGACAGGGGGTATCAGCCCCAGCATTTT
CASSQRGDRGYQPQHF
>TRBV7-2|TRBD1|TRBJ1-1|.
TGTGCCAGCAGCTTAGGAGGTTCGGGACAGAGGGGAGCTTTCTTT
CASSLGGSGQRGAFF
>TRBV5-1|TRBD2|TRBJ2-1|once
TGCGCCAGCAGCCTAACTAGCGGGGGGTACAATGAGCAGTTCTTC
CASSLTSGGYNEQFF
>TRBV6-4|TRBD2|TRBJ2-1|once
TGTGCCAGCAGTGACAGATTTAGGACTAGCGGGTCCTGGCGCTCCTACAATGAGCAGTTCTTC
CASSDRFRTSGSWRSYNEQFF
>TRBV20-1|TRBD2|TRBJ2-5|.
TGCAGTGCTAGTCGGGGGGGCCTGGGAGAGACCCAGTACTTC
CSASRGGLGETQYF
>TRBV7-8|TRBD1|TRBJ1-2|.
TGTGCCAGCAGCTTACCCCAGGACAGGGGCTATGGCTACACCTTC
CASSLPQDRGYGYTF
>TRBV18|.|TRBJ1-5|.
TGTGCCAGCTCACCCAAAGACAGGAGCAATCAGCCCCAGCATTTT
CASSPKDRSNQPQHF
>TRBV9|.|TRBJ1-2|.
TGTGCCAGCAGCGTAGATAACCAGGGATATGGCTACACCTTC
CASSVDNQGYGYTF
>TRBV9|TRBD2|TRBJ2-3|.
TGTGCCAGCAGCCTCATGGTAGCGGGGGGTACAGATACGCAGTATTTT
CASSLMVAGGTDTQYF
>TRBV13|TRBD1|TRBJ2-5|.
TGTGCCAGCAGCTTAAGACAGGGGAGTAAAGAAGAGACCCAGTACTTC
CASSLRQGSKEETQYF
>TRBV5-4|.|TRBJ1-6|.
TGTGCCAGCAGCTTGGGGAGGGCAAATTCACCCCTCCACTTT
CASSLGRANSPLHF
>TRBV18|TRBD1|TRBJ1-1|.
TGTGCCAGCTCACCACGTCTCAGTTTAGGGACAGGGGGCAACACTGAAGCTTTCTTT
CASSPRLSLGTGGNTEAFF
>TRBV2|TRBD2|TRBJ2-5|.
TGTGCCAGCAGTGAAGCGCTCCGACTAGCAGCGGAGACCCAGTACTTC
CASSEALRLAAETQYF
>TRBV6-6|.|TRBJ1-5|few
TGTGCCAGCAGTTACTCGATCCAGTATCAGCCCCAGCATTTT
CASSYSIQYQPQHF
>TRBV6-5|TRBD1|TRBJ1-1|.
TGTGCCAGCAGGGCAGGGGGTATGTACACTGAAGCTTTCTTT
CASRAGGMYTEAFF
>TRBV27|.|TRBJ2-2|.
TGTGCCAGCAGTTTGAGTCAGGGGAATACCGGGGAGCTGTTTTTT
CASSLSQGNTGELFF